This T cell receptor beta chain was documented in a study of blood T cell repertoires in COVID-19 (dated by TCRdb to between 2020 and 2021). Broadly, across the study: The collaborator samples originated in the United States, Italy and Spain and spanned the acute and convalescent phases of COVID-19. The repertoires were made available in a free public database intended to serve as a resource for research on the immune response to SARS-CoV-2. Samples were obtained from the ongoing ImmuneRACE study (first 160 participants) and from over 1,000 subjects provided by 6 global collaborators. The prospective study material was composed of cDNA or gDNA derived from T cells, B-cell-depleted T cells, or PBMCs. Sample metadata almost always included a de-identified subject ID, COVID-19 status, age in years and sex. Where available, HLA class I and class II types were obtained from metadata supplied by the sample provider rather than from assay-based typing. The dataset comprised deeply sampled blood TCRbeta repertoires from subjects exposed to, actively infected with, or recovered from COVID-19. Broad study findings and their caveats: The quantity of clinical and demographic metadata differed by source and by participant and was supplied without curation.

In the germline V gene, CDR1 corresponds to MNHEY and CDR2 to SVGEGT. V is cut by 0 bases and J by 1 base, and the space between the germline ends is 7 bases. Counted from cysteine to phenylalanine, this CDR3 has 14 amino acids. The DNA shown is the 42-base CDR3, in frame from base 1. Each collaborating institution followed its own protocols to collect whole blood in K2EDTA tubes. For TCRbeta analysis, collaborator samples were shipped as frozen whole blood, as isolated PBMCs, or as DNA extracted from either sample type. This clone was seen once. It has no known antigen specificity. No much larger clone exists at a distance of one base, and base qualities are not known. TCRbeta CDR3 regions were amplified from genomic DNA by means of the immunoSEQ Assay, a bias-controlled multiplex PCR. Concerning the study's data processing: The number of nucleated cells in each sample was estimated by amplification of reference gene primers within the assay. Sequence reads were collapsed and filtered to measure the absolute abundance of every unique TCRbeta CDR3 rearrangement. For each sample, productive Simpson clonality was calculated as the square root of Simpson's diversity index over productive rearrangements. Held by TCRdb, this immuneACCESS table contains in-frame sequences only and omits some clones. Under half of the omission traces to an unresolved V gene where checked; the cause of the rest is unknown. Clonal size and the V and J genes are those of that table, whereas D and trimming came from the DNA. The sample has under 200,000 clones on record, 65% to 90% of them singletons. Clones ranked in the top ten supply roughly 1.4% of the sample.

Sequenced material: peripheral blood. Recombination connected TRBV6-2 or TRBV6-3 to TRBJ2-7, with the D gene not clear enough to name. The clonotype originates from a human donor in a cohort sampled during active COVID-19. The DNA sequence follows: TGTGCCAGCAGTTACTCGTGGCAGTCCTACGAGCAGTACTTC. It is translated as CASSYSWQSYEQYF.